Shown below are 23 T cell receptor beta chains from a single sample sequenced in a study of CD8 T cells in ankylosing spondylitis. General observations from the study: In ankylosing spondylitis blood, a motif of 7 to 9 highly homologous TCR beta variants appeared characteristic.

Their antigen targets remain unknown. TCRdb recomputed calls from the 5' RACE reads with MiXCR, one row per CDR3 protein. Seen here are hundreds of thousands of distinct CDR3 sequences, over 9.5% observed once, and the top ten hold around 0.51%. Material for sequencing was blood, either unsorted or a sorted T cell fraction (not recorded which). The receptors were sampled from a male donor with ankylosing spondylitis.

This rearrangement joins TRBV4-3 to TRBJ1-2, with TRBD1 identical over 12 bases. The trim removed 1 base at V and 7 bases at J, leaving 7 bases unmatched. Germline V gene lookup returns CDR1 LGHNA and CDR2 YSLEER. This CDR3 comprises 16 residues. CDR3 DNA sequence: TGCGCCAGCAGCCAAGCCCCCCTGGGACAGGGGGCTGGCTACACCTTC. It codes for CASSQAPLGQGAGYTF.

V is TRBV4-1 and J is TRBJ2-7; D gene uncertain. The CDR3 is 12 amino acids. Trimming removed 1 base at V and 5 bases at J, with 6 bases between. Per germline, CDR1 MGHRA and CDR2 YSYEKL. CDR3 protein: CASSQVMHEQYF. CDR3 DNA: TGCGCCAGCAGCCAAGTTATGCACGAGCAGTACTTC.

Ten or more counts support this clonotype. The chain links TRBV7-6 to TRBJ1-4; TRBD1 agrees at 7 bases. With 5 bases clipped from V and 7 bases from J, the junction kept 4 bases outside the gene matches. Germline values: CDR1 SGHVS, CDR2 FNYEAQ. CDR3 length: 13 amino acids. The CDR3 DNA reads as TGTGCCAGCAGCGGGTACAGGGGTGAAAAACTGTTTTTT. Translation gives CASSGYRGEKLFF.

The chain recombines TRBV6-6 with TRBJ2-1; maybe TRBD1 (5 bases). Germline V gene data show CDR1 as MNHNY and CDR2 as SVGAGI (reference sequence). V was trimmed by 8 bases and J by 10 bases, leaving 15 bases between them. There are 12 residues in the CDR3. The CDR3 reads CASLRGPREQFF. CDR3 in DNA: TGTGCCAGCCTAAGGGGCCCGAGGGAGCAGTTCTTC.

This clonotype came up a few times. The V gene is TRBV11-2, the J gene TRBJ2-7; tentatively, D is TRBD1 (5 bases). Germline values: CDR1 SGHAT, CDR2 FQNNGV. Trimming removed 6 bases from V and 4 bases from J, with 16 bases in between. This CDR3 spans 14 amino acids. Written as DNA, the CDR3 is TGTGCCAGCAGTCAGGGTTGGAAGGTATACGAGCAGTACTTC. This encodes CASSQGWKVYEQYF. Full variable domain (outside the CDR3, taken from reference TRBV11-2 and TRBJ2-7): EAGVAQSPRYKIIEKRQSVAFWCNPISGHATLYWYQQILGQGPKLLIQFQNNGVVDDSQLPKDRFSAERLKGVDSTLKIQPAKLEDSAVYLCASSQGWKVYEQYFGPGTRLTVT.

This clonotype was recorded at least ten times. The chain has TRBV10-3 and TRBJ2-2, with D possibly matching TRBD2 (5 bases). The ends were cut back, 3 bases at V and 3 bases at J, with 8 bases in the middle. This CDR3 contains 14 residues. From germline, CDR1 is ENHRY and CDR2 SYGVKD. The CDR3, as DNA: TGTGCCATCAGTGACGCTAGCTACACCGGGGAGCTGTTTTTT. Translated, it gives CAISDASYTGELFF.

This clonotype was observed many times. In DNA, the CDR3 is TGCAGTGCTGGGGGACGGGAGACCCAGTACTTC. Protein: CSAGGRETQYF. The J gene is TRBJ2-5, the V gene TRBV20-1; D may be TRBD1 or TRBD2 (5 bases each). The CDR3 has 11 residues. Germline loops: CDR1 DFQATT, CDR2 SNEGSKA (reference sequence). V lost 5 bases and J lost 5, with 9 bases in between.

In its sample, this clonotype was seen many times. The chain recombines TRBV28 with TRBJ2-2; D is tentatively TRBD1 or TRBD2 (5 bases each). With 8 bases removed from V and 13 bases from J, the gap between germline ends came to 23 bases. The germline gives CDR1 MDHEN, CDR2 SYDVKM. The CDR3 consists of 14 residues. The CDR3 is CASQTGAAVYGLFF. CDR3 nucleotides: TGTGCCAGCCAGACCGGGGCCGCGGTGTACGGGCTGTTTTTT.

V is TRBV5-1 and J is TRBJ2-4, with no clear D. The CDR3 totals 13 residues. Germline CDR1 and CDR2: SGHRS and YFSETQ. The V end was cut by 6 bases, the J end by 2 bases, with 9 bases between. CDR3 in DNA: TGCGCCAGCAAGGACCTCCCCAAAAACATTCAGTACTTC. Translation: CASKDLPKNIQYF.

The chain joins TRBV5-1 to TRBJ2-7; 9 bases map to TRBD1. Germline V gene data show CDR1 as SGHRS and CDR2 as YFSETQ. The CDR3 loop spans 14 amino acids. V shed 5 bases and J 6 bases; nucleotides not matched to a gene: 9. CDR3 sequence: CASSSQGDRVEQYF. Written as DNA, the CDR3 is TGCGCCAGCAGTTCTCAGGGGGACAGGGTCGAGCAGTACTTC.

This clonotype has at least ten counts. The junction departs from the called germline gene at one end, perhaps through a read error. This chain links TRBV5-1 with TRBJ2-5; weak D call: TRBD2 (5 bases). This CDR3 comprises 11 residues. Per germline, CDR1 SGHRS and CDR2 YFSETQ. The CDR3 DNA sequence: TGTGCCAGCAGCTTAGCGGAGACCCAGTACTTC. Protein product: CASSLAETQYF. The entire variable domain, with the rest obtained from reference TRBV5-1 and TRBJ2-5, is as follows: KAGVTQTPRYLIKTRGQQVTLSCSPISGHRSVSWYQQTPGQGLQFLFEYFSETQRNKGNFPGRFSGRQFSNSRSEMNVSTLELGDSALYLCASSLAETQYFGPGTRLLVL.

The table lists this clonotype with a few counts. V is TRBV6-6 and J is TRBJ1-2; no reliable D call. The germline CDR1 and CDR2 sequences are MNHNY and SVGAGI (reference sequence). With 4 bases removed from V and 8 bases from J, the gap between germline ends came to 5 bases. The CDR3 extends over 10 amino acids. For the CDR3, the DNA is TGTGCCAGCAGTTCTCTCGGCTACACCTTC. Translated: CASSSLGYTF.

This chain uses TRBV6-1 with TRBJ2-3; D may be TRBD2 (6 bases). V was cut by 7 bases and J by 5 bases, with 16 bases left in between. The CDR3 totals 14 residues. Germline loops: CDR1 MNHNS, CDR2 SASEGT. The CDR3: CASTRDSRGDTQYF. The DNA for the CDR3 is TGTGCCAGCACTAGGGACTCGCGGGGAGATACGCAGTATTTT.

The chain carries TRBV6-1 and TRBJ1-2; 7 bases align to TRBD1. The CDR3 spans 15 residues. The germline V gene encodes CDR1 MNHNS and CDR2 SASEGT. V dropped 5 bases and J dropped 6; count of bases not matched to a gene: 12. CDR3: CASSQRGTVTNGYTF. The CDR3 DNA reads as TGTGCCAGCAGTCAACGCGGGACAGTGACAAATGGCTACACCTTC.

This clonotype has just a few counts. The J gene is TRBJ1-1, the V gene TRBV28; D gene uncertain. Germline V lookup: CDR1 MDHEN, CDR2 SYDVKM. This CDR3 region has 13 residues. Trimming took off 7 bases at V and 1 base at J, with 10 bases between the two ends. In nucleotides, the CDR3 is TGTGCCAGCACCATTGGAGGGAACACTGAAGCTTTCTTT. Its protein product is CASTIGGNTEAFF.

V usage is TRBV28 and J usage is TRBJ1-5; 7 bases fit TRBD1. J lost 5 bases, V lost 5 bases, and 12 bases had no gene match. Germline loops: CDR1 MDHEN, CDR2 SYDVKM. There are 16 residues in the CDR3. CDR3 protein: CASSPQGRGLHQPQHF. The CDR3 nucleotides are TGTGCCAGCAGTCCCCAAGGAAGGGGGCTTCATCAGCCCCAGCATTTT.

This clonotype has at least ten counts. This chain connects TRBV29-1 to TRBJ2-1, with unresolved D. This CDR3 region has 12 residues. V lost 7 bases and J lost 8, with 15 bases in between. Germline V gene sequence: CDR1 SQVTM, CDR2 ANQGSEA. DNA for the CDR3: TGCAGCGCCGAAGGCTCGGTCGATGAGCAGTTCTTC. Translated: CSAEGSVDEQFF.

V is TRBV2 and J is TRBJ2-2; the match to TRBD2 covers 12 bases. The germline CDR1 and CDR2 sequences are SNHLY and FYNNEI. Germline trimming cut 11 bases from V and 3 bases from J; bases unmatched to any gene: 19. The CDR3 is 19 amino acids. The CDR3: CAFSLRLAGAPGDTGELFF. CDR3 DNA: TGTGCCTTCAGTCTCAGACTAGCGGGAGCCCCCGGGGACACCGGGGAGCTGTTTTTT.

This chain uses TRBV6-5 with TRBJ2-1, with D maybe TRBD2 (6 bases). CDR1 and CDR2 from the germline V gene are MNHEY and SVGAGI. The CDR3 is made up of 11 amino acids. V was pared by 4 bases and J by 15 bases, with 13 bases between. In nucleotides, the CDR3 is TGTGCCAGCAGTTCCGCCGGGACTGTGTTCTTC. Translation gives CASSSAGTVFF.

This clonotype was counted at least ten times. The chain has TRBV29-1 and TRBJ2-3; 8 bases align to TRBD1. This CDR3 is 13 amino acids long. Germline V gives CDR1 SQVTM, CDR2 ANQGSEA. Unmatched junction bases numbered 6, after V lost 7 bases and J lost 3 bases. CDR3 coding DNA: TGCAGCGCCGGACAGGGCAAGACAGATACGCAGTATTTT. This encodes CSAGQGKTDTQYF.

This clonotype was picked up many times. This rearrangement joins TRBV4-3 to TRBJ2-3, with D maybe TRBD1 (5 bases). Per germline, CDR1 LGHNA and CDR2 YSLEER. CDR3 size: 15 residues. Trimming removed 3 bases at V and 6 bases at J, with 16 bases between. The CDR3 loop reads CASSQGWTTYDTQYF. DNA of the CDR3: TGCGCCAGCAGCCAGGGCTGGACAACTTACGATACGCAGTATTTT.

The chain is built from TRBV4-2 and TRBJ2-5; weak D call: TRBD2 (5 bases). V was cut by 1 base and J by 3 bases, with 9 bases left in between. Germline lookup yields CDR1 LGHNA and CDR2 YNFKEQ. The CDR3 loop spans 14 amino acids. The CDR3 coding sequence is TGTGCCAGCAGCCAAGTCGGGGTGGAAGAGACCCAGTACTTC. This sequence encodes CASSQVGVEETQYF.

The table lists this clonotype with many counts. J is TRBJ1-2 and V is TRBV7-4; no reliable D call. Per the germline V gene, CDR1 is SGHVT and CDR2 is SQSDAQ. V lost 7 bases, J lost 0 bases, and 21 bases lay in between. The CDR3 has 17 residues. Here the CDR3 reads CASTYVGRANTNYGYTF. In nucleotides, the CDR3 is TGTGCCAGCACCTACGTAGGTAGGGCGAATACTAACTATGGCTACACCTTC.